The 17 T cell receptor beta chains presented below share a single source sample, sequenced in a study of T cell responses to AZD1222 COVID-19 vaccine. The method was immunoSEQ multiplex PCR; TCRdb's version includes in-frame clones alone and lacks a portion of them. The table includes 95,000 to 150,000 clones, over 75% detected once. This material consisted of peripheral blood, taken on day 0 of AZD1222 vaccination. Receptor source: an adult in good health.

This chain uses TRBV5-1 with TRBJ2-7; 8 bases fit TRBD1. The V and J ends lost 1 base and 1 base, in that order; junction bases with no gene match: 4. The CDR3 extends over 15 amino acids. CDR1 is SGHRS and CDR2 is YFSETQ in the germline V gene. CDR3 residues: CASSLLGQVSYEQYF. Written as DNA, the CDR3 is TGCGCCAGCAGCTTGCTGGGACAGGTGTCCTACGAGCAGTACTTC.

This clone was counted a few times. The V and J genes are TRBV12-3 or TRBV12-4 and TRBJ1-2; tentatively, D is TRBD1 (5 bases). The CDR3 totals 12 residues. Trimming took off 5 bases at V and 4 bases at J, with 8 bases between the two ends. CDR3 coding DNA: TGTGCCAGCAGTAATCAGGGCTATGGCTACACCTTC. Translated, it gives CASSNQGYGYTF.

V and J are TRBV30 and TRBJ1-2; unclear D gene. The CDR3 spans 14 residues. Germline loops: CDR1 GTSNPN, CDR2 SVGIG (reference sequence). Deletions cut 2 bases from V and 4 bases from J, with 14 bases between. CDR3 in DNA: TGTGCCTGGAGTCCTAGGCGGGGAAGCTATGGCTACACCTTC. This sequence encodes CAWSPRRGSYGYTF.

V and J are TRBV19 and TRBJ1-2; no clear D gene. With 6 bases removed from V and 6 bases from J, the gap between germline ends came to 20 bases. This CDR3 spans 15 amino acids. CDR1 and CDR2 from the germline V gene are LNHDA and SQIVND (reference sequence). The CDR3 DNA reads TGTGCCAGTAGCATATCGGTCTTGGGTGGCGATGGCTACACCTTC. Its translation: CASSISVLGGDGYTF.

The chain carries TRBV5-4 and TRBJ2-7; 8 bases line up with TRBD1. The CDR3 contains 15 residues. Trimming cost V 3 bases and J 2 bases; bases outside gene matches: 7. Per the germline V gene, CDR1 is SGHNT and CDR2 is YYREEE (reference sequence). This CDR3 is CASSYQDRATYEQYF. Written as DNA, the CDR3 is TGTGCCAGCAGCTATCAGGACAGGGCTACCTACGAGCAGTACTTC.

The chain joins TRBV7-9 to TRBJ2-5; 8 bases fit TRBD1. The CDR3 consists of 15 residues. Germline trimming cut 3 bases from V and 4 bases from J; bases unmatched to any gene: 7. Germline loops: CDR1 SEHNR, CDR2 FQNEAQ (reference sequence). The CDR3, as DNA: TGTGCCAGCAGCTTCCGGGACAGGCTTATAGAGACCCAGTACTTC. It yields the protein CASSFRDRLIETQYF.

The gene calls are TRBV21-1 and TRBJ1-5; the DNA was not compared with TRBD1, the D call given in the table. TRBV21-1 is assigned pseudogene status. This CDR3 has 17 amino acids. Written as DNA, the CDR3 is TGTGCCAGCAGCAGCTCCCGGGACAGCAAAAAGAATCAGCCCCAGCATTTT. It translates to CASSSSRDSKKNQPQHF.

CDR3 sequence reads: CASSSRQINQPQHF. The DNA of the CDR3 is TGTGCCAGCAGTTCAAGACAGATCAATCAGCCCCAGCATTTT. The V call is TRBV27, the J call TRBJ1-5; D is perhaps TRBD1 (5 bases). V gave up 4 bases and J gave up 3 bases, with 10 bases separating them. The CDR3 runs 14 residues. Germline CDR1 MNHEY, CDR2 SMNVEV (reference sequence).

V usage is TRBV16 and J usage is TRBJ1-2; the match to TRBD1 covers 7 bases. V gave up 2 bases and J gave up 4 bases; unmatched junction bases: 4. The CDR3 extends over 14 amino acids. Germline V gene lookup returns CDR1 KGHSY and CDR2 FQNENV. CDR3 sequence: CASSQRQGVYGYTF. In DNA, the CDR3 is TGTGCCAGCAGCCAAAGACAGGGTGTCTATGGCTACACCTTC.

The J gene is TRBJ2-7, the V gene TRBV5-1; 7 nucleotides agree with TRBD1. The ends lost 4 bases at V and 3 bases at J; junction bases unmatched: 10. The CDR3 totals 15 residues. Germline V gives CDR1 SGHRS, CDR2 YFSETQ. The DNA of the CDR3 is TGCGCCAGCAGCGCCGAACCGGGACAGTACTACGAGCAGTACTTC. It encodes CASSAEPGQYYEQYF.

The chain is built from TRBV5-1 and TRBJ1-4, with TRBD1 as a possible D gene (5 bases). CDR3 length equals 15 residues. Trimming took 2 bases from V and 8 from J, leaving 16 bases between them. CDR1 and CDR2 (germline): SGHRS, YFSETQ. This chain's CDR3 is CASSLSGRDREKLFF. The DNA for the CDR3 is TGCGCCAGCAGCTTATCAGGGAGGGATAGGGAAAAACTGTTTTTT.

The J gene is TRBJ2-5, the V gene TRBV29-1; 7 nucleotides align to TRBD2. The CDR3 is made up of 13 amino acids. The trim removed 7 bases at V and 4 bases at J, leaving 9 bases unmatched. The germline V gene encodes CDR1 SQVTM and CDR2 ANQGSEA. CDR3 sequence reads: CSATTSRGETQYF. In nucleotides, the CDR3 is TGCAGCGCGACGACTAGCAGAGGAGAGACCCAGTACTTC.

The genes are TRBV28 and TRBJ1-2; 8 nucleotides align to TRBD1. The CDR3 extends over 11 amino acids. Germline V lookup: CDR1 MDHEN, CDR2 SYDVKM. Trimming cost V 8 bases and J 4 bases; bases outside gene matches: 0. The CDR3 loop is CASGTGYGYTF. As DNA, the CDR3 is TGTGCCAGCGGGACAGGCTATGGCTACACCTTC.

This chain links TRBV6-2 or TRBV6-3 with TRBJ1-2; no definite D call. Deletions cut 5 bases from V and 2 bases from J, with 3 bases between. Germline assignment: CDR1 MNHEY and CDR2 SVGEGT. CDR3 length: 11 residues. CDR3 residues: CASSQNYGYTF. The CDR3 coding sequence is TGTGCCAGCAGTCAGAACTATGGCTACACCTTC.

The chain links TRBV30 to TRBJ1-5; D unclear. This CDR3 is 16 amino acids long. The V end was cut by 1 base, the J end by 2 bases, with 15 bases between. The V gene's germline CDR1 is GTSNPN and CDR2 SVGIG (reference sequence). The CDR3 sequence: CAWSGPNRWGNQPQHF. The DNA for the CDR3 is TGTGCCTGGAGTGGTCCGAATAGGTGGGGCAATCAGCCCCAGCATTTT. Using reference TRBV30 and TRBJ1-5 for the parts outside the CDR3, the full variable domain is SQTIHQWPATLVQPVGSPLSLECTVEGTSNPNLYWYRQAAGRGLQLLFYSVGIGQISSEVPQNLSASRPQDRQFILSSKKLLLSDSGFYLCAWSGPNRWGNQPQHFGDGTRLSIL.

The chain is built from TRBV29-1 and TRBJ1-1, with TRBD1 matching over 12 bases. CDR1 and CDR2 from the germline V gene are SQVTM and ANQGSEA. CDR3 length: 13 residues. The junction had 5 bases not matched to a gene; V was cut back by 7 bases and J by 5 bases. The DNA of the CDR3 is TGCAGCGCCGCGGGACAGGGGGCGACTGAAGCTTTCTTT. The encoded protein is CSAAGQGATEAFF. The whole variable domain, filled in from reference TRBV29-1 and TRBJ1-1, reads SAVISQKPSRDICQRGTSLTIQCQVDSQVTMMFWYRQQPGQSLTLIATANQGSEATYESGFVIDKFPISRPNLTFSTLTVSNMSPEDSSIYLCSAAGQGATEAFFGQGTRLTVV.

This chain joins TRBV6-5 and TRBJ1-2; maybe TRBD1 (6 bases). CDR1 is MNHEY, CDR2 SVGAGI, per germline. V lost 5 bases, J lost 0 bases, and 13 bases lay in between. CDR3 length: 15 amino acids. Here the CDR3 DNA reads TGTGCCAGCAGTCGACGGACAGTAACTAACTATGGCTACACCTTC. Translating gives CASSRRTVTNYGYTF.